Below, 14 T cell receptor beta chains from the same sample are listed, as sequenced in a study of technical replicates of blood from a few donors. Sequencing was performed with immunoSEQ multiplex PCR; in TCRdb, only in-frame clones are kept and a portion is missing. The sample lists tens of thousands of clones, just over 85% occurring once. Material: PBMCs. Receptors originate from a human donor in good health. Some clones in this sample may be carry-over from other donors' samples.

The chain has TRBV7-2 and TRBJ1-5, with 7 bases aligning to TRBD1. Germline values: CDR1 SGHTA, CDR2 FQGNSA. The CDR3 is made up of 14 amino acids. J gave up 6 bases and V 3 bases, and 5 bases lay outside the gene matches. Written as DNA, the CDR3 is TGTGCCAGCAGCTTCGACAGGGTCGGTCAGCCCCAGCATTTT. It encodes CASSFDRVGQPQHF.

The chain links TRBV5-6 to TRBJ2-7; D is possibly TRBD1 (7 bases). Germline-derived CDR1 and CDR2 are SGHDT and YYEEEE. This CDR3 comprises 14 residues. Trimming pared 4 bases from V and 3 bases from J, leaving 14 bases between. In nucleotides, the CDR3 is TGTGCCAGCAGCCCCCAGGGGGGCCTCTACGAGCAGTACTTC. Its protein is CASSPQGGLYEQYF. Full variable domain (missing parts from reference TRBV5-6 and TRBJ2-7): DAGVTQSPTHLIKTRGQQVTLRCSPKSGHDTVSWYQQALGQGPQFIFQYYEEEERQRGNFPDRFSGHQFPNYSSELNVNALLLGDSALYLCASSPQGGLYEQYFGPGTRLTVT.

This clone was observed a single time. The chain joins TRBV10-3 to TRBJ2-2; TRBD2 might be the D (6 bases). This CDR3 spans 13 amino acids. Germline V lookup: CDR1 ENHRY, CDR2 SYGVKD. The ends were cut back, 9 bases at V and 4 bases at J, with 12 bases in the middle. The CDR3: CAIDRGSTGELFF. For the CDR3, the DNA is TGTGCCATAGACCGGGGGAGCACCGGGGAGCTGTTTTTT.

J is TRBJ2-3 and V is TRBV7-9; a possible D gene is TRBD2 (5 bases). This CDR3 region has 15 residues. V shed 2 bases and J shed 7 bases, with 16 bases lying between them. CDR1 SEHNR and CDR2 FQNEAQ come from the germline V gene (reference sequence). CDR3 protein: CASSLRLPGGNTQYF. As DNA, the CDR3 is TGTGCCAGCAGCTTACGACTACCCGGTGGAAATACGCAGTATTTT.

The rearrangement joins TRBV19 to TRBJ1-1, with D maybe TRBD1 (6 bases). This CDR3 contains 14 residues. Germline V lookup: CDR1 LNHDA, CDR2 SQIVND (reference sequence). Trimming pared 6 bases from V and 1 base from J, leaving 12 bases between. For the CDR3, the DNA is TGTGCCAGTAGAGGTAGACAGGAGAACACTGAAGCTTTCTTT. As protein: CASRGRQENTEAFF.

This sequence joins TRBV19 and TRBJ1-1; weak D call: TRBD1 (5 bases). The CDR3 sequence is 14 residues long. The germline V gene has CDR1 LNHDA and CDR2 SQIVND (reference sequence). V gave up 3 bases and J gave up 5 bases, with 13 bases separating them. CDR3 in amino acids: CASSISGGWTEAFF. CDR3 sequence (DNA): TGTGCCAGTAGTATTTCGGGGGGGTGGACTGAAGCTTTCTTT.

This chain uses TRBV4-3 with TRBJ2-7; D possibly corresponds to TRBD2 (6 bases). This CDR3 contains 14 residues. The germline V and J ends were trimmed by 3 bases and 5 bases, with 14 bases remaining between them. CDR1 and CDR2 from the germline V gene are LGHNA and YSLEER. In DNA form, the CDR3 reads TGCGCCAGCAGCCAGGATGGGGGGTTGGACGAGCAGTACTTC. Translated, it gives CASSQDGGLDEQYF.

The chain couples TRBV29-1 to TRBJ2-3; 7 bases map to TRBD1. CDR1 SQVTM and CDR2 ANQGSEA come from the germline V gene. V shed 4 bases and J 4 bases; nucleotides not matched to a gene: 5. The CDR3 totals 13 residues. CDR3 DNA: TGCAGCGTTGCGACAGGGCCCTCAGATACGCAGTATTTT. It specifies CSVATGPSDTQYF.

The chain links TRBV29-1 to TRBJ2-1, with TRBD2 matching 11 bases. Trimming cost V 5 bases and J 6 bases; bases outside gene matches: 9. CDR3 length: 15 amino acids. Looked up from germline, CDR1 is SQVTM and CDR2 is ANQGSEA. The CDR3 DNA reads as TGCAGCGTTCTCTTTAGCGGGAGGGCTTTCAATGAGCAGTTCTTC. Translating gives CSVLFSGRAFNEQFF.

V and J are TRBV6-5 and TRBJ1-2; 8 bases agree with TRBD1. J gave up 4 bases and V 0 bases, and 4 bases lay outside the gene matches. CDR1 is MNHEY and CDR2 is SVGAGI in the germline V gene. The CDR3 covers 15 residues. CDR3: CASSYSRQGAYGYTF. The CDR3 DNA reads as TGTGCCAGCAGTTACTCGCGGCAGGGGGCCTATGGCTACACCTTC.

The chain combines TRBV28 with TRBJ1-2; a possible D gene is TRBD1 (6 bases). Germline V gives CDR1 MDHEN, CDR2 SYDVKM. With 8 bases removed from V and 8 bases from J, the gap between germline ends came to 18 bases. This CDR3 is built from 13 residues. CDR3 coding DNA: TGTGCCAGCCAGGGCGGACAGAGCGTGGGCTACACCTTC. Amino acids: CASQGGQSVGYTF.

J is TRBJ2-1 and V is TRBV7-2; D not resolved. Trimming shortened V by 5 bases and J by 0 bases, and 11 bases separated the two germline ends. Germline V gene data show CDR1 as SGHTA and CDR2 as FQGNSA. The CDR3 totals 15 residues. The chain's CDR3 is CASSVSTPSYNEQFF. CDR3 in DNA: TGTGCCAGCAGCGTGTCTACCCCCTCCTACAATGAGCAGTTCTTC.

The gene calls are TRBV5-1 and TRBJ2-7; 15 bases map to TRBD2. Looked up from germline, CDR1 is SGHRS and CDR2 is YFSETQ. The CDR3 is 16 amino acids. V lost 3 bases to trimming and J lost 6 bases; unmatched junction nucleotides: 7. For the CDR3, the DNA is TGCGCCAGCAGCTACCACCCGGGACTAGCGGGAGGCGAGCAGTACTTC. Translation gives CASSYHPGLAGGEQYF. Together with reference TRBV5-1 and TRBJ2-7, the CDR3 gives the full variable domain: KAGVTQTPRYLIKTRGQQVTLSCSPISGHRSVSWYQQTPGQGLQFLFEYFSETQRNKGNFPGRFSGRQFSNSRSEMNVSTLELGDSALYLCASSYHPGLAGGEQYFGPGTRLTVT.

This clone was detected only once. The genes are TRBV7-9 and TRBJ2-7; 8 bases agree with TRBD2. The V gene end was trimmed by 1 base and the J gene end by 6 bases; junction bases not matched to a gene: 5. Germline V gives CDR1 SEHNR, CDR2 FQNEAQ (reference sequence). This CDR3 is built from 14 residues. The CDR3 protein is CASSLGASGFEQYF. In DNA form, the CDR3 reads TGTGCCAGCAGCTTAGGGGCTAGCGGGTTCGAGCAGTACTTC.